The 21 T cell receptor beta chains presented below share a single source sample, sequenced in a study of a mutant IDH1 vaccine in newly diagnosed glioma. Indicated time point: week 47, end of study. Vaccination used 300 ug of mutant IDH1 20-mer peptide per dose, with topical imiquimod. Antigens of these TCRs are unknown. Sequencing used immunoSEQ multiplex PCR; TCRdb keeps in-frame clones, though not all of them. Among 60,000 to 65,000 clones, roughly four fifths were seen once, and the ten largest hold 3.8%. The input for sequencing was PBMCs, taken from a glioma patient whose treatment included an IDH1 peptide vaccine. The receptors were gathered from a man aged 30 to 45 with glioma.

This clone was observed a single time. This chain uses TRBV12-5 with TRBJ2-7, with TRBD1 matching over 9 bases. Germline V gene sequence: CDR1 LGHNT, CDR2 FRNRAP. The CDR3 has 14 residues. The J segment lost 1 base and the V segment lost 5 bases, leaving 3 bases of the junction unmatched. CDR3 in amino acids: CASGQGQGSYEQYF. The DNA of the CDR3 is TGTGCTAGTGGTCAGGGACAGGGTTCCTACGAGCAGTACTTC. The variable domain in full, completed from reference TRBV12-5 and TRBJ2-7, reads DARVTQTPRHKVTEMGQEVTMRCQPILGHNTVFWYRQTMMQGLELLAYFRNRAPLDDSGMPKDRFSAEMPDATLATLKIQPSEPRDSAVYFCASGQGQGSYEQYFGPGTRLTVT.

Only one count was recorded for this clone. The V gene is TRBV11-2, the J gene TRBJ2-1; D gene ambiguous. The V end was cut by 1 base, the J end by 3 bases, with 10 bases between. CDR1 SGHAT and CDR2 FQNNGV come from the germline V gene. The length of the CDR3 is 15 residues. For the CDR3, the DNA is TGTGCCAGCAGCTTAGGTTCTCCCCGCTACAATGAGCAGTTCTTC. The encoded protein is CASSLGSPRYNEQFF.

This clone was seen only once. The genes are TRBV7-6 and TRBJ1-6, with 7 bases lining up with TRBD1. The trim removed 5 bases at V and 6 bases at J, leaving 16 bases unmatched. The CDR3 totals 18 residues. Germline-derived CDR1 and CDR2 are SGHVS and FNYEAQ. The CDR3 coding sequence is TGTGCCAGCAGCCCGACCCTGGGACAGTGGGGTCCTAATTCACCCCTCCACTTT. Its protein product is CASSPTLGQWGPNSPLHF.

V and J are TRBV7-9 and TRBJ2-3; a weak D match, TRBD1 (5 bases). Trimming pared 2 bases from V and 2 bases from J, leaving 11 bases between. CDR1 and CDR2 (germline): SEHNR, FQNEAQ (reference sequence). CDR3 length equals 15 residues. As DNA, the CDR3 is TGTGCCAGCAGCTTATTAAGGGGTCTCACAGATACGCAGTATTTT. This sequence encodes CASSLLRGLTDTQYF.

The chain recombines TRBV5-6 with TRBJ1-4; D perhaps matches TRBD1 (6 bases). V lost 4 bases and J 5 bases, leaving 12 bases between the germline ends. The CDR3 contains 14 residues. Germline V gene lookup returns CDR1 SGHDT and CDR2 YYEEEE. The CDR3 sequence is CASSTGQNNEKLFF. CDR3 nucleotide sequence: TGTGCCAGCAGCACCGGACAGAACAATGAAAAACTGTTTTTT.

The rearrangement links TRBV27 to TRBJ1-2; TRBD1 matches 7 bases. The CDR3 length is 15 residues. Germline V CDR1 and CDR2: MNHEY, SMNVEV (reference sequence). V shed 6 bases, J shed 4 bases, and the junction held 11 bases outside the gene matches. CDR3 sequence (DNA): TGTGCCAGCAGGACGGGGAGGGACAGTAGCTATGGCTACACCTTC. It translates to CASRTGRDSSYGYTF.

The chain uses TRBV15 and TRBJ1-2, with D perhaps matching TRBD1 (5 bases). The germline V and J ends were trimmed by 1 base and 4 bases, with 7 bases remaining between them. CDR1 is LNHNV, CDR2 YYDKDF, per germline (reference sequence). The length of the CDR3 is 13 residues. As DNA, the CDR3 is TGTGCCACCAGCAGAGGCAGGGTCTATGGCTACACCTTC. Translated, it gives CATSRGRVYGYTF.

This clone was detected a few times. The chain is built from TRBV7-9 and TRBJ1-1, with TRBD1 matching over 8 bases. After removal of 5 bases from V and 1 base from J, the junction contained 3 bases not matched to a gene. CDR1 is SEHNR and CDR2 is FQNEAQ in the germline V gene (reference sequence). This CDR3 comprises 14 residues. DNA for the CDR3: TGTGCCAGCAGCCTCACAGGGGGGAACACTGAAGCTTTCTTT. Its protein is CASSLTGGNTEAFF.

The chain has TRBV5-6 and TRBJ1-1; D is unclear. The CDR3 extends over 12 amino acids. Trimming removed 0 bases from V and 4 bases from J, with 4 bases in between. CDR1 and CDR2 (germline): SGHDT, YYEEEE. CDR3 DNA: TGTGCCAGCAGCTTGGTAAGCACTGAAGCTTTCTTT. Encoded protein: CASSLVSTEAFF. Together with reference TRBV5-6 and TRBJ1-1, the CDR3 gives the full variable domain: DAGVTQSPTHLIKTRGQQVTLRCSPKSGHDTVSWYQQALGQGPQFIFQYYEEEERQRGNFPDRFSGHQFPNYSSELNVNALLLGDSALYLCASSLVSTEAFFGQGTRLTVV.

This chain uses TRBV18 with TRBJ1-6; the D gene is possibly TRBD1 (5 bases). This CDR3 is 17 amino acids long. The V end was cut by 3 bases, the J end by 7 bases, with 19 bases between. Germline CDR1 is KGHSH and CDR2 is LQKENI. The CDR3 spells CASSPFAGPFGNSPLHF. CDR3 nucleotides: TGTGCCAGCTCACCCTTTGCAGGGCCATTTGGGAATTCACCCCTCCACTTT.

This chain links TRBV2 with TRBJ2-2; D is ambiguous. V was trimmed by 4 bases and J by 3 bases, leaving 9 bases between them. CDR1 and CDR2 (germline): SNHLY, FYNNEI. The CDR3 loop spans 14 amino acids. CDR3 nucleotide sequence: TGTGCCAGCAGTGTCATATGGGACACCGGGGAGCTGTTTTTT. Translating gives CASSVIWDTGELFF.

The chain carries TRBV6-1 and TRBJ2-7; D is uncertain. Trimming took off 4 bases at V and 0 bases at J, with 16 bases between the two ends. Germline-derived CDR1 and CDR2 are MNHNS and SASEGT. The CDR3 loop spans 16 amino acids. CDR3 coding DNA: TGTGCCAGCAGTGCTTACCCCTTATCCCCCTCCTACGAGCAGTACTTC. It translates to CASSAYPLSPSYEQYF.

This clone came up once. The identical CDR3 is also encoded by other nucleotide sequences in the sample. The chain uses TRBV4-2 and TRBJ2-7, with D perhaps TRBD2 (5 bases). CDR3 size: 14 residues. The germline V gene encodes CDR1 LGHNA and CDR2 YNFKEQ. V was clipped by 6 bases and J by 6 bases, with 18 bases between them. CDR3 amino acids: CASSPTMTSPEQYF. The CDR3 coding sequence is TGTGCCAGCAGTCCGACTATGACCTCGCCCGAGCAGTACTTC.

This clone was counted only a few times. This sequence joins TRBV4-1 and TRBJ1-1; 8 bases line up with TRBD1. The CDR3 runs 16 residues. Germline V gene sequence: CDR1 MGHRA, CDR2 YSYEKL. V dropped 5 bases and J dropped 2; count of bases not matched to a gene: 10. The chain's CDR3 is CASSAHGTGDNTEAFF. Written as DNA, the CDR3 is TGCGCCAGCAGCGCCCACGGGACAGGCGATAACACTGAAGCTTTCTTT.

This chain links TRBV10-3 with TRBJ2-7, with D tentatively TRBD2 (6 bases). This CDR3 contains 14 residues. Germline CDR1 is ENHRY and CDR2 is SYGVKD. V lost 6 bases to trimming and J lost 3 bases, with 15 bases between them. The CDR3 reads CAISFGTQGYEQYF. The DNA of the CDR3 is TGTGCCATCAGCTTCGGGACTCAAGGCTACGAGCAGTACTTC.

The chain links TRBV10-1 to TRBJ2-3, with TRBD1 as a possible D gene (5 bases). The CDR3 loop spans 15 amino acids. Per the germline V gene, CDR1 is WNHNN and CDR2 is SYGVQD (reference sequence). V lost 3 bases and J 1 base, leaving 11 bases between the germline ends. The CDR3 is CASSDWEGGTDTQYF. CDR3 sequence (DNA): TGCGCCAGCAGTGACTGGGAAGGGGGCACAGATACGCAGTATTTT.

The chain joins TRBV7-9 to TRBJ2-7, with 9 nucleotides matching TRBD2. The CDR3 length is 15 residues. Germline values: CDR1 SEHNR, CDR2 FQNEAQ (reference sequence). V was pared by 1 base and J by 3 bases, with 4 bases of the junction left unmatched. CDR3 residues: CASSLGYSGGYEQYF. Here the CDR3 DNA reads TGTGCCAGCAGCTTAGGCTATAGCGGGGGCTACGAGCAGTACTTC. Using reference TRBV7-9 and TRBJ2-7 for the parts outside the CDR3, the full variable domain is DTGVSQNPRHKITKRGQNVTFRCDPISEHNRLYWYRQTLGQGPEFLTYFQNEAQLEKSRLLSDRFSAERPKGSFSTLEIQRTEQGDSAMYLCASSLGYSGGYEQYFGPGTRLTVT.

The chain couples TRBV7-9 to TRBJ2-5; 7 nucleotides line up with TRBD1. J gave up 1 base and V 8 bases, and 7 bases lay outside the gene matches. The CDR3 extends over 14 amino acids. Germline V CDR1 and CDR2: SEHNR, FQNEAQ (reference sequence). As DNA, the CDR3 is TGTGCCAGCTCCCAGGGGGTTGTCCAAGAGACCCAGTACTTC. As protein: CASSQGVVQETQYF.

The chain combines TRBV5-4 with TRBJ1-1; unclear D gene. The CDR3 has 13 amino acids. The V gene lost 1 base and the J gene lost 0 bases, with 4 bases spanning the gap. The germline V gene encodes CDR1 SGHNT and CDR2 YYREEE (reference sequence). CDR3 amino acids: CASSLRMNTEAFF. In nucleotides, the CDR3 is TGTGCCAGCAGCTTGCGGATGAACACTGAAGCTTTCTTT.

This chain joins TRBV10-2 and TRBJ1-6, with unresolved D. Germline CDR1 is WSHSY and CDR2 is SAAADI. V lost 3 bases, J lost 13 bases, and 16 bases lay in between. There are 14 residues in the CDR3. In DNA, the CDR3 is TGCGCCAGCAGTGATTGGTCGGACGGGAGTCCCCTCCACTTT. Its translation: CASSDWSDGSPLHF.

This chain joins TRBV15 and TRBJ1-1, with no clear D. The CDR3 consists of 14 residues. CDR1 and CDR2 (germline): LNHNV, YYDKDF (reference sequence). Trimming removed 4 bases at V and 5 bases at J, with 14 bases between. CDR3 sequence: CATSILNSDTEAFF. For the CDR3, the DNA is TGTGCCACCAGCATCTTAAACTCTGATACTGAAGCTTTCTTT.